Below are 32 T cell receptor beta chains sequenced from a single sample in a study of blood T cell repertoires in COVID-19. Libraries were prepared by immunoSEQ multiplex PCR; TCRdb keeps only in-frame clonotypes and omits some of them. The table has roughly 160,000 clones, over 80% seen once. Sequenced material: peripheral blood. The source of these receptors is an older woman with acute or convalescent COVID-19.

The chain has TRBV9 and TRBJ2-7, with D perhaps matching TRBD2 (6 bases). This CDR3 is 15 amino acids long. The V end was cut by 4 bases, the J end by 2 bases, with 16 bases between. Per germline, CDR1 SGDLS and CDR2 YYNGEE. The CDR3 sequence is CASSPRWGETYEQYF. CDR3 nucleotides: TGTGCCAGCAGCCCCAGATGGGGGGAGACCTACGAGCAGTACTTC. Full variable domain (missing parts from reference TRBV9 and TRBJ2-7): DSGVTQTPKHLITATGQRVTLRCSPRSGDLSVYWYQQSLDQGLQFLIQYYNGEERAKGNILERFSAQQFPDLHSELNLSSLELGDSALYFCASSPRWGETYEQYFGPGTRLTVT.

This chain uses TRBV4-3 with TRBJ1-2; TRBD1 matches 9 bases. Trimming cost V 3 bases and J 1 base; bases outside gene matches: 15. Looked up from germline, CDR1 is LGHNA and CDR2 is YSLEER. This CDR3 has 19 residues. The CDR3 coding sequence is TGCGCCAGCAGCCAGGATTGGGACACAGGGGGCCTAAGTAACTATGGCTACACCTTC. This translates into CASSQDWDTGGLSNYGYTF.

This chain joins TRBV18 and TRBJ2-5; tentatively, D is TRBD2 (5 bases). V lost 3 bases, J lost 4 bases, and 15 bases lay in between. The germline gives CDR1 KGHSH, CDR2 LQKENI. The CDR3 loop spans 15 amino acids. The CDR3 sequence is CASSPLDSPRETQYF. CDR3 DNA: TGTGCCAGCTCACCCCTGGACTCACCGCGAGAGACCCAGTACTTC. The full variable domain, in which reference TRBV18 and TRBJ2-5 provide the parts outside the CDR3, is NAGVMQNPRHLVRRRGQEARLRCSPMKGHSHVYWYRQLPEEGLKFMVYLQKENIIDESGMPKERFSAEFPKEGPSILRIQQVVRGDSAAYFCASSPLDSPRETQYFGPGTRLLVL.

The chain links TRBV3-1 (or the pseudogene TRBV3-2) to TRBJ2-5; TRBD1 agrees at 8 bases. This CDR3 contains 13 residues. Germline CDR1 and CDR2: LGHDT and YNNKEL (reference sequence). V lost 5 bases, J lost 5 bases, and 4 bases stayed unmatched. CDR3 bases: TGTGCCAGCAGCGACAGGGGTGTGGAGACCCAGTACTTC. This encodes CASSDRGVETQYF.

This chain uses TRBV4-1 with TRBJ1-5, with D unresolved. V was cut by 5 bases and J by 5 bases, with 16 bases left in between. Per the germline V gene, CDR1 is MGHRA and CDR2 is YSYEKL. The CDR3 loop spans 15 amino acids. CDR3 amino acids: CASSGGFSDHQPQHF. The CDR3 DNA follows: TGCGCCAGCAGCGGCGGGTTTTCGGATCATCAGCCCCAGCATTTT.

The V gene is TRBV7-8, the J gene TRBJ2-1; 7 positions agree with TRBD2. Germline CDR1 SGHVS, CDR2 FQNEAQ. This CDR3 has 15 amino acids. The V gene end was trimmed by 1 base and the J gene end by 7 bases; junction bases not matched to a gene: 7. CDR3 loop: CASSLGGLGVNEQFF. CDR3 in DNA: TGTGCCAGCAGCTTAGGAGGACTAGGCGTTAATGAGCAGTTCTTC.

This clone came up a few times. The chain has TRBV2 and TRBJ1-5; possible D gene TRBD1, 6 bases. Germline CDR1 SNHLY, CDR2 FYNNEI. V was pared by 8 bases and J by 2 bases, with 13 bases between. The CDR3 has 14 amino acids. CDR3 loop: CASQGTGRNQPQHF. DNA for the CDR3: TGTGCCAGCCAGGGAACAGGGCGCAATCAGCCCCAGCATTTT.

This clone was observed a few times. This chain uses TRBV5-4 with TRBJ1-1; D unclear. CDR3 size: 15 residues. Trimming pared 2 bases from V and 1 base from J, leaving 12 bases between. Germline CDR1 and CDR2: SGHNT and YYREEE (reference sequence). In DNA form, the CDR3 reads TGTGCCAGCAGCTTACCCGGGATCGGGAACACTGAAGCTTTCTTT. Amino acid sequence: CASSLPGIGNTEAFF.

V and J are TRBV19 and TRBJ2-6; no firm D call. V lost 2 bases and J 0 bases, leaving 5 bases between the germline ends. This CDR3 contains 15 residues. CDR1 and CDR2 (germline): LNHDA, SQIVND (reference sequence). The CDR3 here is CASSIPGSGANVLTF. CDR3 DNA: TGTGCCAGTAGTATACCGGGCTCTGGGGCCAACGTCCTGACTTTC.

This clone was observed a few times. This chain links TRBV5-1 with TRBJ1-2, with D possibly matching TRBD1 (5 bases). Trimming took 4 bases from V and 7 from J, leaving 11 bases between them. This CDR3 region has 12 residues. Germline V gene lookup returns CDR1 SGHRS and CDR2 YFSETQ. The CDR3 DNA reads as TGCGCCAGCAGCGCCCAGGGTGGTGGCTACACCTTC. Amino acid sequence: CASSAQGGGYTF.

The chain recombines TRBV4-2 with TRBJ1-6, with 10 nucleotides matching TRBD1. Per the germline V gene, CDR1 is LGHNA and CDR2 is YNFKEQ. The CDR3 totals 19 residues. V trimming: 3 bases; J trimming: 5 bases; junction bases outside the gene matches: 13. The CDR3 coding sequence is TGTGCCAGCAGCCAGGGCCGGGACAGGGGCACGACGAATAATTCACCCCTCCACTTT. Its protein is CASSQGRDRGTTNNSPLHF.

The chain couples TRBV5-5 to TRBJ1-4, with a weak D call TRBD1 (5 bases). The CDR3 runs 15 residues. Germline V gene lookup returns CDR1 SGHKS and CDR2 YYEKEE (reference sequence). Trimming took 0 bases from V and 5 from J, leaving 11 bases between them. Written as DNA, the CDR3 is TGTGCCAGCAGCTTGGTGGGGGGAGGAAATGAAAAACTGTTTTTT. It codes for CASSLVGGGNEKLFF.

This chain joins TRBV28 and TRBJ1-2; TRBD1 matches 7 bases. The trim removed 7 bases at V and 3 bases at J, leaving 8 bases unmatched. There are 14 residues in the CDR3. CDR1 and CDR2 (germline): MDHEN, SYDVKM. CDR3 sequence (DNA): TGTGCCAGCATCGAAGGGGGCGCGGACTATGGCTACACCTTC. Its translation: CASIEGGADYGYTF.

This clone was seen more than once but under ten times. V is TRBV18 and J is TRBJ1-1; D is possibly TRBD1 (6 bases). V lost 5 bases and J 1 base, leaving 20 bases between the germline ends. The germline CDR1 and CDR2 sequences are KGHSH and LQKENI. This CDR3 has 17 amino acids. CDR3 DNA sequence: TGTGCCAGCTCATCGCAGGGGTCCGAATTACAGAACACTGAAGCTTTCTTT. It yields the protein CASSSQGSELQNTEAFF.

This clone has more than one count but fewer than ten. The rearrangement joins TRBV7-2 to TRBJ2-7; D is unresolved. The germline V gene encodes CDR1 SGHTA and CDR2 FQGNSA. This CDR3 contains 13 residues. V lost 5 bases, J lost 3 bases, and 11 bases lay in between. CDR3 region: CASSVKGDYEQYF. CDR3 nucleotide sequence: TGTGCCAGCAGCGTTAAAGGAGACTACGAGCAGTACTTC.

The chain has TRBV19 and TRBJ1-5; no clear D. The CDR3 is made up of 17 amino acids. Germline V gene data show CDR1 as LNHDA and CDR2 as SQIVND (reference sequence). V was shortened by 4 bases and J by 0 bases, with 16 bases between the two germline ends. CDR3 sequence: CASSTRQTPYSNQPQHF. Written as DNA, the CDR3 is TGTGCCAGTAGTACCCGACAAACACCTTATAGCAATCAGCCCCAGCATTTT. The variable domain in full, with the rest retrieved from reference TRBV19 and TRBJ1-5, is DGGITQSPKYLFRKEGQNVTLSCEQNLNHDAMYWYRQDPGQGLRLIYYSQIVNDFQKGDIAEGYSVSREKKESFPLTVTSAQKNPTAFYLCASSTRQTPYSNQPQHFGDGTRLSIL.

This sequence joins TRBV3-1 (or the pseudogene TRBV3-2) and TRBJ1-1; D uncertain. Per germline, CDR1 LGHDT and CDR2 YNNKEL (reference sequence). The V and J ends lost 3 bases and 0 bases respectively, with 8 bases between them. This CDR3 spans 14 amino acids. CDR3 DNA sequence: TGTGCCAGCAGCCACAATCAGGTGAACACTGAAGCTTTCTTT. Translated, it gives CASSHNQVNTEAFF.

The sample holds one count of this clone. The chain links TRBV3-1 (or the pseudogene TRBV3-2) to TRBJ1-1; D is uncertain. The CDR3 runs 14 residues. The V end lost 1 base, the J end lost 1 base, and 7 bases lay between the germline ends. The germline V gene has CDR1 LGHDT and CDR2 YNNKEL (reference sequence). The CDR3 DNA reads TGTGCCAGCAGCCAAGGAGTTGCGAACACTGAAGCTTTCTTT. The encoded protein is CASSQGVANTEAFF.

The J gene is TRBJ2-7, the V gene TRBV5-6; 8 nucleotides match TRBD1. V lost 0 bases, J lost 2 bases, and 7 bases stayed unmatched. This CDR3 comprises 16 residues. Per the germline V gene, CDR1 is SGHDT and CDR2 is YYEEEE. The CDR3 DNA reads TGTGCCAGCAGCTTGGGATGGACAGGGTCGGCCTACGAGCAGTACTTC. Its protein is CASSLGWTGSAYEQYF.

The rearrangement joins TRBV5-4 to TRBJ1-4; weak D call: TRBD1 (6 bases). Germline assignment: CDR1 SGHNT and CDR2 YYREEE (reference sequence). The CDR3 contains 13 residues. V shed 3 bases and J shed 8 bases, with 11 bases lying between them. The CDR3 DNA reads TGTGCCAGCAGCTCCGCGGGGGGCGAAAAACTGTTTTTT. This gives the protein CASSSAGGEKLFF.

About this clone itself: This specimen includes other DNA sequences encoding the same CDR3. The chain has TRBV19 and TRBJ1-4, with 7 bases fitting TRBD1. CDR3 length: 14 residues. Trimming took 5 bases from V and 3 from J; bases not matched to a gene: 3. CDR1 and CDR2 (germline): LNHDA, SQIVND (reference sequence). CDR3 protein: CASSRQGPNEKLFF. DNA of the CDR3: TGTGCCAGTAGTCGACAGGGCCCTAATGAAAAACTGTTTTTT.

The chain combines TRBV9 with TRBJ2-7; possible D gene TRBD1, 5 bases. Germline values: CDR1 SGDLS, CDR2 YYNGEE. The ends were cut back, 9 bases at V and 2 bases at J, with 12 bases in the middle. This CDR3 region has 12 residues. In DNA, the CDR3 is TGTGCCAAGGGGCTAAAGCCCTACGAGCAGTACTTC. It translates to CAKGLKPYEQYF.

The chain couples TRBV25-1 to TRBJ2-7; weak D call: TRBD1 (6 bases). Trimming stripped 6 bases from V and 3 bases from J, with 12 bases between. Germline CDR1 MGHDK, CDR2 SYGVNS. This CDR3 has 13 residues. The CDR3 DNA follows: TGTGCCAGCAGCGCGACAGGTGTCTACGAGCAGTACTTC. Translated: CASSATGVYEQYF.

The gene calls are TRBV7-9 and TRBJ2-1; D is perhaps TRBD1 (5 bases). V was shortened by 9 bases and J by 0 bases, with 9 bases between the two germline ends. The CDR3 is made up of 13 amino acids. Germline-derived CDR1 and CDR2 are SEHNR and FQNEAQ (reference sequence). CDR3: CASQGLSYNEQFF. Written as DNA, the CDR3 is TGTGCCAGTCAGGGCCTCTCCTACAATGAGCAGTTCTTC.

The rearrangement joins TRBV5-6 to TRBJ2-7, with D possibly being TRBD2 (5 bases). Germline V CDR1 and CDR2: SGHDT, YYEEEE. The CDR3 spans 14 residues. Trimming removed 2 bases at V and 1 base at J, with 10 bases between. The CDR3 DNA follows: TGTGCCAGCAGCTTACGGGGTATTTCCTACGAGCAGTACTTC. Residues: CASSLRGISYEQYF.

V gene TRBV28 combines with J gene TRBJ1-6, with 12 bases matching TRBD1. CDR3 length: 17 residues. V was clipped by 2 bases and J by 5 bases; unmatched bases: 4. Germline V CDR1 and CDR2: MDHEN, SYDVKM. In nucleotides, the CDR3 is TGTGCCAGCAGTTTAAGGGACAGGGGGCGGAATAATTCACCCCTCCACTTT. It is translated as CASSLRDRGRNNSPLHF.

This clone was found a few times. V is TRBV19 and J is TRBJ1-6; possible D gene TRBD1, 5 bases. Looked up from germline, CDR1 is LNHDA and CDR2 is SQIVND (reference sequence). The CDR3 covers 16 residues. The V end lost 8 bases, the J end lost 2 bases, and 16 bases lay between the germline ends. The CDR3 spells CASHEEGLTYNSPLHF. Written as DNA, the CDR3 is TGTGCCAGTCATGAGGAGGGGTTAACCTATAATTCACCCCTCCACTTT.

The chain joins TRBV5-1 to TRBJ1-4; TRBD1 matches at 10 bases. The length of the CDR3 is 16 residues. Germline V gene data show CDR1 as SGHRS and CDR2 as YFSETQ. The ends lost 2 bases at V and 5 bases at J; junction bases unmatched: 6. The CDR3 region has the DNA TGCGCCAGCAGCTTCCAGACGGGACAGGGGAATGAAAAACTGTTTTTT. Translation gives CASSFQTGQGNEKLFF.

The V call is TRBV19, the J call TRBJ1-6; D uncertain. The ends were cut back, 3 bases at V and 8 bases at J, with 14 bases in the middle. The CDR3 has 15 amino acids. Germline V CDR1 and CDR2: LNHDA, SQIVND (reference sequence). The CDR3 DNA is TGTGCCAGTAGTATCTATAACGATCCGTATTCACCCCTCCACTTT. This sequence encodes CASSIYNDPYSPLHF.

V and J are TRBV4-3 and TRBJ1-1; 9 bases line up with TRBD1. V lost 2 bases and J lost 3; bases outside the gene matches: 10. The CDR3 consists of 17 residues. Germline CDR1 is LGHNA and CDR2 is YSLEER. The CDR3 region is CASSQMGQGVFDTEAFF. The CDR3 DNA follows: TGCGCCAGCAGCCAAATGGGACAGGGAGTCTTCGACACTGAAGCTTTCTTT.

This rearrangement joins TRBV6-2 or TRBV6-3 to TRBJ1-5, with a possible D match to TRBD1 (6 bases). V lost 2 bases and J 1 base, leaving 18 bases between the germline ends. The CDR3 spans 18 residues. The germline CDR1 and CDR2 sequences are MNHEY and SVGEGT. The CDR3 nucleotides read TGTGCCAGCAGTTACGGGTGGCGGGGGGCCGTAAGCAATCAGCCCCAGCATTTT. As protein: CASSYGWRGAVSNQPQHF.

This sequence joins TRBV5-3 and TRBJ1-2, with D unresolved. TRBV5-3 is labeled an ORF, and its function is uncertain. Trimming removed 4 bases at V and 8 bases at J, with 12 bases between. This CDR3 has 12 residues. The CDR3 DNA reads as TGTGCCAGAAGCCCGGACTCCTACGGCTACACCTTC. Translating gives CARSPDSYGYTF.